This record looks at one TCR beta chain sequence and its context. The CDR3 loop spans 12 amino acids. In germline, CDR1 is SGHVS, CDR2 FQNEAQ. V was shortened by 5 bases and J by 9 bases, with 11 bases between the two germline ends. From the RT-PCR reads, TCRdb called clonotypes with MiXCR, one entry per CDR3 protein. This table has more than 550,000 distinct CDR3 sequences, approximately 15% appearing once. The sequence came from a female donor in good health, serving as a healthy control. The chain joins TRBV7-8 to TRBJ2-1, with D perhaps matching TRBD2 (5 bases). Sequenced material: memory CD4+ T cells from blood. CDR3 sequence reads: CASSPNEGEQFF. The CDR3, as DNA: TGTGCCAGCAGCCCGAACGAGGGTGAGCAGTTCTTC.